This TCR beta chain originates from a study of CD8 T cells in ankylosing spondylitis. General study points: Disease-linked clones were reportedly significantly enriched in matched ankylosing spondylitis synovial fluid. Among TCR beta sequences, a motif of several highly homologous variants appeared characteristic of ankylosing spondylitis blood. Several of the motif variants were reported before in synovial fluid and blood from reactive arthritis. CD8+ disease-linked clones were present at relatively low frequencies in blood.

It was by quantitative 5'-RACE with molecular barcodes that TCR beta libraries were made. MiXCR, applied by TCRdb to the 5' RACE reads, yields one record per CDR3 protein. The table lists around 440,000 distinct CDR3 sequences, roughly 15% of them singletons. Remarks on this clonotype: Its antigen is undetermined.

J gave up 3 bases and V 5 bases, and 14 bases lay outside the gene matches. Per germline, CDR1 SGHAT and CDR2 FQNNGV. CDR3 length equals 18 residues. The chain has TRBV11-2 and TRBJ2-3; TRBD2 matches 10 bases. What was sequenced was blood, either unsorted or a sorted T cell fraction (not recorded which). The origin of this receptor is a male donor with ankylosing spondylitis. In nucleotides, the CDR3 is TGTGCCAGCAGCGCCTGGCCTCTAGCGGGAGAGGGGACAGATACGCAGTATTTT. It encodes CASSAWPLAGEGTDTQYF.